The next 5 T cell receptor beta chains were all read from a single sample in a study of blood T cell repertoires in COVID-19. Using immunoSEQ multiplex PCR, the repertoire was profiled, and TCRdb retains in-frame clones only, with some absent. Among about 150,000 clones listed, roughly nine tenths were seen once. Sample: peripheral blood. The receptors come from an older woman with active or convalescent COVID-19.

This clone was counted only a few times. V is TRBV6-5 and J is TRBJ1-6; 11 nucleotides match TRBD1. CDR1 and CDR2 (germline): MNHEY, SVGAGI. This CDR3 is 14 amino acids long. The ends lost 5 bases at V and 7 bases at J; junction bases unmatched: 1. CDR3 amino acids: CASSRDRGNSPLHF. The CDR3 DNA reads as TGTGCCAGCAGTCGGGACAGGGGGAATTCACCCCTCCACTTT.

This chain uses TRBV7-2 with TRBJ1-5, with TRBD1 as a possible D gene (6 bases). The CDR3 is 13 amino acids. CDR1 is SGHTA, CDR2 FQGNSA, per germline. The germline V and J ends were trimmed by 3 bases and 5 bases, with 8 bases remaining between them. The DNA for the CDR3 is TGTGCCAGCAGCTTCGGACAGTATCAGCCCCAGCATTTT. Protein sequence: CASSFGQYQPQHF.

For the CDR3, the DNA is TGTGCCAGCAAAAGACCGCCCGGGGGCAATCAGCCCCAGCATTTT. This sequence encodes CASKRPPGGNQPQHF. This sequence joins TRBV6-8 and TRBJ1-5; no clear D. V lost 7 bases and J lost 2, with 15 bases in between. CDR1 is MNHGY and CDR2 is SAAAGT in the germline V gene. This CDR3 has 15 amino acids.

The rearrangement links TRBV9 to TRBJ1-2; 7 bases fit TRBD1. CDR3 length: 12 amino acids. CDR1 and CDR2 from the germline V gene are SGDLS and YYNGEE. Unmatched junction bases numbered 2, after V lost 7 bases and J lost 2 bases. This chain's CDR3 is CASQGQNYGYTF. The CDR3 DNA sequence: TGTGCCAGCCAGGGACAGAACTATGGCTACACCTTC.

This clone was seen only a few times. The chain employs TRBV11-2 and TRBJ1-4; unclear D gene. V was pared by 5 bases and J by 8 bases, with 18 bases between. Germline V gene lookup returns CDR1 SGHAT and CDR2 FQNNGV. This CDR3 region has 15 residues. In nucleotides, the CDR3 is TGTGCCAGCAGCCCGCGGGCCAGAGTGAGGGAAAAACTGTTTTTT. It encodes CASSPRARVREKLFF.